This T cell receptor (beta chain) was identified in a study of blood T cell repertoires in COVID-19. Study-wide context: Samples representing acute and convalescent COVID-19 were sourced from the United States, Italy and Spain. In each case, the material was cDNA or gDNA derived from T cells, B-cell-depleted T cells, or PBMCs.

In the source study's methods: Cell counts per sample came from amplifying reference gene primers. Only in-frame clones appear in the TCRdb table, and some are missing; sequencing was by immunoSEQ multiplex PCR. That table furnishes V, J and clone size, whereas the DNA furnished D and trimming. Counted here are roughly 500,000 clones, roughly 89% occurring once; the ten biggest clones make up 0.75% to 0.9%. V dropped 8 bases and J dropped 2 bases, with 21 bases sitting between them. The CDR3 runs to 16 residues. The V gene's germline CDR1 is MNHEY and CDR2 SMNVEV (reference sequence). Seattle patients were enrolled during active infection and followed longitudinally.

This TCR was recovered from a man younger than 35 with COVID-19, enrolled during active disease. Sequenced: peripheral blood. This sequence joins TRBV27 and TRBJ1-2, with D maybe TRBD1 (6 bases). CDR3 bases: TGTGCCAGCTCCCGCGGGGGGAAAGGGGGGAACTATGGCTACACCTTC. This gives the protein CASSRGGKGGNYGYTF.